What follows are 31 T cell receptor beta chains derived from one specimen sequenced in a study of Graves' ophthalmopathy and Graves' hyperthyroidism. RNA transcripts were the source from which TCR beta CDR3 regions were amplified. HTBI primers were used in a first-round RT-PCR, which preceded a second-round multiplex PCR. In TCRdb, the multiplex PCR reads were re-called with MiXCR into one record per CDR3 protein. This sample has a few hundred thousand distinct CDR3 sequences, with 15% found just once. Sequencing used peripheral blood. The receptors here all came from a woman aged 18-29 years with stable Graves' hyperthyroidism.

This clonotype was observed a handful of times. The J gene is TRBJ2-7, the V gene TRBV18; 8 nucleotides match TRBD1. Germline-derived CDR1 and CDR2 are KGHSH and LQKENI. V trimming: 3 bases; J trimming: 4 bases; junction bases outside the gene matches: 11. The CDR3 loop spans 16 amino acids. The CDR3 loop is CASSPQEQGAIYEQYF. The CDR3 region has the DNA TGTGCCAGCTCACCCCAGGAGCAGGGGGCTATTTACGAGCAGTACTTC.

This clonotype appeared a few times. The chain uses TRBV4-1 and TRBJ2-4; possible D gene TRBD2, 5 bases. The CDR3 totals 13 residues. The germline CDR1 and CDR2 sequences are MGHRA and YSYEKL. V was cut by 0 bases and J by 7 bases, with 7 bases left in between. CDR3 loop: CASSQEPGNIQYF. The CDR3 bases are TGCGCCAGCAGCCAAGAACCGGGGAACATTCAGTACTTC.

There are many counts of this clonotype. V gene TRBV2 combines with J gene TRBJ1-6; the D is unclear. CDR3 length: 15 residues. In germline, CDR1 is SNHLY, CDR2 FYNNEI. V lost 1 base and J lost 7, with 11 bases in between. CDR3 DNA sequence: TGTGCCAGCAGTGAAGTTGGGCAGCAGAATTCACCCCTCCACTTT. Amino acid sequence: CASSEVGQQNSPLHF.

This clonotype showed up many times. The genes are TRBV12-3 or TRBV12-4 and TRBJ2-5, with D unclear. This CDR3 has 15 amino acids. V shed 5 bases and J shed 4 bases, with 17 bases lying between them. CDR3 region: CASSRNIAFGETQYF. The CDR3 DNA reads TGTGCCAGCAGTCGTAACATAGCTTTCGGAGAGACCCAGTACTTC.

This clonotype was found many times. The chain employs TRBV6-6 and TRBJ1-1; 9 nucleotides align to TRBD1. V was clipped by 0 bases and J by 3 bases; unmatched bases: 17. The germline CDR1 and CDR2 sequences are MNHNY and SVGAGI (reference sequence). The CDR3 length is 20 residues. The CDR3 loop reads CASSYSSLRTGARSDTEAFF. CDR3 sequence (DNA): TGTGCCAGCAGTTACTCGTCGTTGAGGACAGGGGCCCGTTCGGACACTGAAGCTTTCTTT.

J is TRBJ2-7 and V is TRBV6-5; D possibly uses TRBD1 or TRBD2 (5 bases each). The germline V gene has CDR1 MNHEY and CDR2 SVGAGI. V lost 3 bases to trimming and J lost 5 bases, with 11 bases between them. The CDR3 runs to 13 residues. The CDR3 DNA reads TGTGCCAGCAGTTATAAGGGGAGCGACGAGCAGTACTTC. Its translation is CASSYKGSDEQYF.

V is TRBV6-1 and J is TRBJ1-1; D might be TRBD1 (6 bases). CDR1 is MNHNS, CDR2 SASEGT, per germline. CDR3 size: 15 residues. V dropped 6 bases and J dropped 1 base, with 15 bases sitting between them. The CDR3 loop is CASRTVLGGNTEAFF. DNA of the CDR3: TGTGCCAGCAGGACCGTATTAGGGGGGAACACTGAAGCTTTCTTT.

This clonotype was observed many times. The V gene is TRBV13, the J gene TRBJ1-6; no clear D. V shed 5 bases and J shed 7 bases, with 6 bases lying between them. Germline V lookup: CDR1 PRHDT, CDR2 FYEKMQ (reference sequence). The CDR3 length is 12 residues. The chain's CDR3 is CASSQTNSPLHF. The CDR3 DNA is TGTGCCAGCAGCCAAACAAATTCACCCCTCCACTTT. The complete variable domain, with remaining parts taken from reference TRBV13 and TRBJ1-6, reads AAGVIQSPRHLIKEKRETATLKCYPIPRHDTVYWYQQGPGQDPQFLISFYEKMQSDKGSIPDRFSAQQFSDYHSELNMSSLELGDSALYFCASSQTNSPLHFGNGTRLTVT.

This clonotype has a count of ten or more. The rearrangement links TRBV2 to TRBJ2-7; TRBD2 agrees at 10 bases. V was pared by 6 bases and J by 1 base, with 6 bases of the junction left unmatched. Germline lookup yields CDR1 SNHLY and CDR2 FYNNEI. The CDR3 has 15 residues. CDR3 coding DNA: TGTGCCAGCAGGGTAGCGGGGGGCCCTTCCTACGAGCAGTACTTC. Translation gives CASRVAGGPSYEQYF.

The genes are TRBV28 and TRBJ2-7, with D possibly being TRBD2 (5 bases). Deletions cut 2 bases from V and 6 bases from J, with 11 bases between. The length of the CDR3 is 13 residues. From germline, CDR1 is MDHEN and CDR2 SYDVKM. The CDR3, as DNA: TGTGCCAGCAGTTTAACGGGTCGGGGCGAGCAGTACTTC. It specifies CASSLTGRGEQYF.

The chain carries TRBV6-1 and TRBJ1-2; 10 bases match TRBD1. From germline, CDR1 is MNHNS and CDR2 SASEGT. V lost 4 bases to trimming and J lost 6 bases; unmatched junction nucleotides: 2. The CDR3 sequence is 13 residues long. CDR3 loop: CASSGQGADGYTF. Here the CDR3 DNA reads TGTGCCAGCAGTGGACAGGGGGCGGATGGCTACACCTTC.

Ten or more counts support this clonotype. The chain links TRBV6-2 or TRBV6-3 to TRBJ2-5; TRBD1 matches 8 bases. V trimming: 8 bases; J trimming: 7 bases; junction bases outside the gene matches: 9. The CDR3 length is 13 residues. Germline V gene lookup returns CDR1 MNHEY and CDR2 SVGEGT. CDR3 loop: CASCTGGPGTQYF. The CDR3 DNA follows: TGTGCCAGCTGCACAGGGGGGCCGGGGACCCAGTACTTC.

This clonotype was detected only a few times. This chain's CDR3 is CASSRDHRDRGLNYGYTF. In DNA form, the CDR3 reads TGTGCCAGCAGCCGAGACCACCGGGACAGGGGGTTAAACTATGGCTACACCTTC. The V and J genes are TRBV14 and TRBJ1-2, with TRBD1 matching 11 bases. The junction had 12 bases not matched to a gene; V was cut back by 4 bases and J by 2 bases. The CDR3 is made up of 18 amino acids. The germline CDR1 and CDR2 sequences are SGHDN and FVKESK.

The sample holds many counts of this clonotype. The chain links TRBV29-1 to TRBJ2-7, with a possible D match to TRBD1 (6 bases). The CDR3 totals 14 residues. CDR1 is SQVTM, CDR2 ANQGSEA, per germline. Trimming removed 5 bases from V and 2 bases from J, with 16 bases in between. The CDR3, as DNA: TGCAGCGTTTCTTTACCAGGACAGCCCTACGAGCAGTACTTC. Translating gives CSVSLPGQPYEQYF.

In this sample, this clonotype turned up many times. V usage is TRBV28 and J usage is TRBJ2-7, with 7 bases identical to TRBD1. The CDR3 has 12 residues. The V gene end was trimmed by 6 bases and the J gene end by 9 bases; junction bases not matched to a gene: 8. From germline, CDR1 is MDHEN and CDR2 SYDVKM. CDR3 bases: TGTGCCAGCAGAAGCACAGGGGTTGGGCAGTACTTC. It specifies CASRSTGVGQYF.

In its sample, this clonotype was seen a few times. A much larger clone is a single base away; this may be a read error. The chain has TRBV7-2 and TRBJ1-1; a weak D match, TRBD1 (5 bases). This CDR3 comprises 13 residues. The ends were cut back, 2 bases at V and 5 bases at J, with 9 bases in the middle. The germline CDR1 and CDR2 sequences are SGHTA and FQGNSA. CDR3 DNA: TGTGCCAGCAGCTTAAAGGGGAGGACTGAAGCTTTCTTT. This encodes CASSLKGRTEAFF.

This clonotype has more than one count but fewer than ten. CDR3 in DNA: TGTGCCACCAGTGATTTTCCCGACTCTTACTACGAGCAGTACTTC. It is translated as CATSDFPDSYYEQYF. The V call is TRBV24-1, the J call TRBJ2-7; no definite D call. The V and J ends lost 1 base and 3 bases respectively, with 12 bases between them. Germline CDR1 is KGHDR and CDR2 is SFDVKD. The CDR3 runs 15 residues.

This clonotype was seen repeatedly, ten times or more. This rearrangement joins TRBV5-5 to TRBJ1-1, with D unclear. Per the germline V gene, CDR1 is SGHKS and CDR2 is YYEKEE (reference sequence). V lost 0 bases and J 0 bases, leaving 9 bases between the germline ends. The CDR3 runs to 15 residues. Here the CDR3 DNA reads TGTGCCAGCAGCTTGGCATTTGCCTTGAACACTGAAGCTTTCTTT. Residues: CASSLAFALNTEAFF.

The gene calls are TRBV3-1 and TRBJ2-5; D may be TRBD2 (6 bases). This CDR3 is 16 amino acids long. The germline V and J ends were trimmed by 3 bases and 1 base, with 15 bases remaining between them. CDR1 is LGHDT and CDR2 is YNNKEL in the germline V gene (reference sequence). CDR3 nucleotide sequence: TGTGCCAGCAGCCAGGATGGGGCGGGGTCCCAAGAGACCCAGTACTTC. Its translation is CASSQDGAGSQETQYF.

This clonotype was observed many times. The chain has TRBV5-1 and TRBJ1-5; D gene uncertain. The V gene lost 0 bases and the J gene lost 9 bases, with 10 bases spanning the gap. There are 13 residues in the CDR3. Germline V gene lookup returns CDR1 SGHRS and CDR2 YFSETQ. CDR3 nucleotide sequence: TGCGCCAGCAGCTTGGAGGCGGGATGGCCCCAGCATTTT. As protein: CASSLEAGWPQHF.

The V and J genes are TRBV4-1 and TRBJ1-5; no clear D. The germline V gene encodes CDR1 MGHRA and CDR2 YSYEKL. The ends were cut back, 2 bases at V and 3 bases at J, with 14 bases in the middle. The CDR3 has 16 amino acids. In DNA, the CDR3 is TGCGCCAGCAGCCAAAGACTTGTGCGATACAATCAGCCCCAGCATTTT. Translating gives CASSQRLVRYNQPQHF.

This clonotype was observed a few times. The rearrangement links TRBV20-1 to TRBJ2-4; TRBD1 matches 7 bases. CDR1 DFQATT and CDR2 SNEGSKA come from the germline V gene (reference sequence). This CDR3 region has 15 residues. V lost 3 bases, J lost 9 bases, and 14 bases stayed unmatched. The DNA of the CDR3 is TGCAGTGCTAGCTTCTCCGGGACAGCCCAGAGCATTCAGTACTTC. Protein product: CSASFSGTAQSIQYF.

At least ten counts were recorded for this clonotype. The chain carries TRBV20-1 and TRBJ1-5; maybe TRBD1 (5 bases). This CDR3 contains 14 residues. Per the germline V gene, CDR1 is DFQATT and CDR2 is SNEGSKA (reference sequence). V lost 2 bases and J lost 2, with 10 bases in between. The CDR3 bases are TGCAGTGCTAGATGGGGGGGTCGCAATCAGCCCCAGCATTTT. This codes for CSARWGGRNQPQHF.

This clonotype showed up many times. V usage is TRBV20-1 and J usage is TRBJ2-5; D ambiguous. With 3 bases removed from V and 1 base from J, the gap between germline ends came to 15 bases. Germline values: CDR1 DFQATT, CDR2 SNEGSKA (reference sequence). There are 15 residues in the CDR3. Written as DNA, the CDR3 is TGCAGTGCTAGGGCTTCGCAGCCACTCCAAGAGACCCAGTACTTC. It translates to CSARASQPLQETQYF.

In its sample, this clonotype was seen many times. At one of its ends the junction is not consistent with the germline gene, which may arise from a read error. This chain uses TRBV24-1 with TRBJ1-2; 7 bases match TRBD1. The CDR3 loop spans 14 amino acids. CDR1 is KGHDR and CDR2 is SFDVKD in the germline V gene. Here the CDR3 reads CDTSDANRGDGYTF. Written as DNA, the CDR3 is TGTGACACCAGTGATGCAAACAGGGGTGATGGCTACACCTTC.

This rearrangement joins TRBV7-6 to TRBJ2-2; TRBD2 is a possible D gene (5 bases). The germline V gene encodes CDR1 SGHVS and CDR2 FNYEAQ. The length of the CDR3 is 16 residues. V was shortened by 5 bases and J by 2 bases, with 15 bases between the two germline ends. The CDR3 is CASSRTRSLNTGELFF. The CDR3 DNA follows: TGTGCCAGCAGCCGCACTAGGTCCCTAAACACCGGGGAGCTGTTTTTT.

This clonotype has ten or more counts. V usage is TRBV12-3 or TRBV12-4 and J usage is TRBJ1-1; D might be TRBD1 (5 bases). Between the trimmed V and J ends, which lost 4 bases and 7 bases, there was a span of 7 bases. The CDR3 loop spans 11 amino acids. The DNA for the CDR3 is TGTGCCAGCAGTTGGGGGTTTGAAGCTTTCTTT. Amino acids: CASSWGFEAFF.

This sequence joins TRBV19 and TRBJ1-6, with a weak D call TRBD1 (5 bases). Germline assignment: CDR1 LNHDA and CDR2 SQIVND (reference sequence). The CDR3 is 15 amino acids. The germline V and J ends were trimmed by 1 base and 10 bases, with 14 bases remaining between them. This CDR3 reads CASSIVVGGVSPLHF. Written as DNA, the CDR3 is TGTGCCAGTAGTATAGTAGTTGGAGGGGTCTCACCCCTCCACTTT.

This clonotype was seen once. The chain joins TRBV7-9 to TRBJ2-5; D is possibly TRBD1 (8 bases). Germline CDR1 SEHNR, CDR2 FQNEAQ (reference sequence). The CDR3 has 15 amino acids. Trimming took off 5 bases at V and 5 bases at J, with 18 bases between the two ends. The CDR3 sequence is CASSGGGQVRETQYF. Here the CDR3 DNA reads TGTGCCAGCAGCGGCGGGGGACAGGTGAGGGAGACCCAGTACTTC.

J is TRBJ1-1 and V is TRBV27; weak D call: TRBD1 (5 bases). CDR3 length: 15 residues. Germline CDR1 is MNHEY and CDR2 is SMNVEV (reference sequence). Trimming stripped 5 bases from V and 0 bases from J, with 13 bases between. CDR3 residues: CASSPWGVMNTEAFF. The CDR3 region has the DNA TGTGCCAGCAGTCCGTGGGGGGTAATGAACACTGAAGCTTTCTTT.

As concerns this clonotype: A much larger clone lies one base from this, so it may be a read error. This chain joins TRBV20-1 and TRBJ2-5; D might be TRBD2 (6 bases). CDR3 size: 14 residues. Germline-derived CDR1 and CDR2 are DFQATT and SNEGSKA (reference sequence). The CDR3 nucleotides are TGCAGTGCTTTAGGCGGGACTTTGCAAGAGACCAAGTACTTC. It translates to CSALGGTLQETKYF.